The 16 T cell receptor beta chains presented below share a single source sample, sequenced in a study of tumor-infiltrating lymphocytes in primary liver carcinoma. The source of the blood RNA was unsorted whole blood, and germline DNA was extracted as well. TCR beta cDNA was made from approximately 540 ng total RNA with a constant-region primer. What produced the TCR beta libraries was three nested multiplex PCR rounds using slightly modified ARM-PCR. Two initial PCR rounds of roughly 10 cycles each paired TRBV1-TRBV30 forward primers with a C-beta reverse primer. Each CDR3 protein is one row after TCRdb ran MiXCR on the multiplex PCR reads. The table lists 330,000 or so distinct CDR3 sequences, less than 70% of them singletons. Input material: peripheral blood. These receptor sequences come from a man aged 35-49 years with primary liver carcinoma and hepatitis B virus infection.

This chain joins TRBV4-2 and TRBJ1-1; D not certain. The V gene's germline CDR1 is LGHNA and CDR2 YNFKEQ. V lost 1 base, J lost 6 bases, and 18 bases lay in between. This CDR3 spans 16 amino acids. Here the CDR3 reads CASSQVMANRSPEAFF. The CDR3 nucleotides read TGTGCCAGCAGCCAAGTTATGGCTAATCGGAGCCCTGAAGCTTTCTTT.

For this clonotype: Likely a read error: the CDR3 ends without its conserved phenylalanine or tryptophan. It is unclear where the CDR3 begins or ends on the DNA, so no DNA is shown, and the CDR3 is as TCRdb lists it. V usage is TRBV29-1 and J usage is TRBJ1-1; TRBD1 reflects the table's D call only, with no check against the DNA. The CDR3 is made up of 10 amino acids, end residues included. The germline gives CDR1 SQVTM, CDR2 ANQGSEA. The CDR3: CSVVSPEGFI.

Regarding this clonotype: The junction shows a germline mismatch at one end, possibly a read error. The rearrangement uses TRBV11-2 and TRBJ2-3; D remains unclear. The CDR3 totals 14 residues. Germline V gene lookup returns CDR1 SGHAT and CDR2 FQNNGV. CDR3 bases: TGTGTCAGCAGCTTAGAGCTTTACACCTATACGCAGTATTTT. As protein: CVSSLELYTYTQYF.

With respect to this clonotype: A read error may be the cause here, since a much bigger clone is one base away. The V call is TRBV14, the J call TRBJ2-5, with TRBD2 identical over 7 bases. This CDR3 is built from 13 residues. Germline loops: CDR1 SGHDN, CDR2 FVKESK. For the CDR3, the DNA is TGTGCCAGCGGCCAAGATTTCCGCCTAGCGGATCAATTC. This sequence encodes CASGQDFRLADQF.

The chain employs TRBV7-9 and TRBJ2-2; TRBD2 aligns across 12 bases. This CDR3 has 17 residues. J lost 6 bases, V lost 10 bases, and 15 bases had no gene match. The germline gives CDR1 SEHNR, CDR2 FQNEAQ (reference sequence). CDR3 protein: CAITELAGGSNAGELFF. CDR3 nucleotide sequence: TGTGCCATCACCGAACTAGCGGGAGGATCTAACGCCGGGGAGCTGTTTTTT.

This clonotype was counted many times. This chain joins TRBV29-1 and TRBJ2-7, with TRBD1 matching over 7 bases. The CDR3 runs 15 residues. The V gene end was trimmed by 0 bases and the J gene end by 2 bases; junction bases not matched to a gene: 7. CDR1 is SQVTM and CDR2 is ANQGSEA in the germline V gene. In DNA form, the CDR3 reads TGCAGCGTTGAAGATCCCGGGACAGCCACCTACGAGCAGTACTTC. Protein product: CSVEDPGTATYEQYF.

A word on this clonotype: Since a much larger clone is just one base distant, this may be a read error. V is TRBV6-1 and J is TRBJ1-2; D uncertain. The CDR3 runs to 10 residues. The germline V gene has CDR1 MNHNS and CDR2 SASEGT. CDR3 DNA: TGTGCCAGCAGGGAAGGGCTGTCCACCTTC. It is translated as CASREGLSTF.

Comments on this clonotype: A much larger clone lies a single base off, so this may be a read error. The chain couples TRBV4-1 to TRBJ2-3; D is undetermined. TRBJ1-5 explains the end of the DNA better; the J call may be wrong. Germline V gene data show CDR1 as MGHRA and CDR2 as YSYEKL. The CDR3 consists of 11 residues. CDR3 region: CASKGTDTQHF. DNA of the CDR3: TGCGCCAGCAAGGGTACAGATACGCAGCATTTT.

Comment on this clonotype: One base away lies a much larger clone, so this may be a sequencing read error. The chain's CDR3 is CASSHRQGEAKNIQYF. The CDR3 DNA sequence: TGCGCCAGCAGCCACAGACAGGGGGAAGCCAAAAACATTCAGTACTTC. The gene calls are TRBV4-1 and TRBJ2-4; 9 bases align to TRBD1. The CDR3 spans 16 residues. Germline loops: CDR1 MGHRA, CDR2 YSYEKL. Unmatched junction bases numbered 3, after V lost 3 bases and J lost 0 bases.

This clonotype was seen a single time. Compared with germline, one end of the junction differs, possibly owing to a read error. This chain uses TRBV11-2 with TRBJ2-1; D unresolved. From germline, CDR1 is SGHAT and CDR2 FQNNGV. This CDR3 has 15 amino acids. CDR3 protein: CASSLEAEDLNGQFF. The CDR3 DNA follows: TGTGCCAGCAGCTTAGAGGCAGAGGACCTCAATGGGCAGTTCTTC.

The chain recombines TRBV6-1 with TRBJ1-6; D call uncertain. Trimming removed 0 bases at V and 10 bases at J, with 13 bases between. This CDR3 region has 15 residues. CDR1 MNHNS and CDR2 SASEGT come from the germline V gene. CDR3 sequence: CASSEAPVSSSPLHF. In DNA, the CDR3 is TGTGCCAGCAGTGAAGCGCCGGTTTCGAGCTCACCCCTCCACTTT.

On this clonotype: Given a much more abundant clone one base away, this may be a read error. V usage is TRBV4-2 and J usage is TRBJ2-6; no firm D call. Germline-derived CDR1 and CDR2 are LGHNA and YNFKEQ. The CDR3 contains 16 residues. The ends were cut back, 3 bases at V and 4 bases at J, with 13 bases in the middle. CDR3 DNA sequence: TGTGCCAGCAGCCACGATCACACCCTCGGGGCCAACGTCCTGACTTTC. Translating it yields CASSHDHTLGANVLTF.

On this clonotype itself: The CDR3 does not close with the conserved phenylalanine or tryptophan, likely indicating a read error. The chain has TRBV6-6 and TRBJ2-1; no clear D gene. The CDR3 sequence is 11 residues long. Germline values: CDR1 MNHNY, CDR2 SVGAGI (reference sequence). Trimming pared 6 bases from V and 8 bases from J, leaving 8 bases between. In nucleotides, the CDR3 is TGTGCCAGCAGGCGTACCGATGAGCAGTTCCTC. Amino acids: CASRRTDEQFL.

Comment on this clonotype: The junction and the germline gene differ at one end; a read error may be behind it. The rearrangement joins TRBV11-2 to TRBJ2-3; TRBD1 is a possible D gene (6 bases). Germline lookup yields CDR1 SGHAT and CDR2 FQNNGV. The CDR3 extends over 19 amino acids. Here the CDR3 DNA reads TGTGCCGGCAGCTCGAATAGGGGGATAAACAGCAAACGCACAGATACGCAGTATTTT. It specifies CAGSSNRGINSKRTDTQYF.

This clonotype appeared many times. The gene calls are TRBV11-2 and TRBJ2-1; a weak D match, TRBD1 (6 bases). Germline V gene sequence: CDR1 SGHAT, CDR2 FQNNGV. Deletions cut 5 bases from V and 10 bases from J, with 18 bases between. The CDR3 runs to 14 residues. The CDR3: CASSPTTGLGEQFF. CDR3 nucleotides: TGTGCCAGCAGCCCAACAACAGGGCTTGGAGAGCAGTTCTTC.

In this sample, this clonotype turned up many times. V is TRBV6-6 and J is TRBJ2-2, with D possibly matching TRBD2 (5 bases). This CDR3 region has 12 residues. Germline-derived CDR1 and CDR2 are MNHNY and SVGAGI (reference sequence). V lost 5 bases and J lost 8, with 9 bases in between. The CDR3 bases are TGTGCCAGCAGTCCCGGACTTGGGGAGCTGTTTTTT. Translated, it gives CASSPGLGELFF.